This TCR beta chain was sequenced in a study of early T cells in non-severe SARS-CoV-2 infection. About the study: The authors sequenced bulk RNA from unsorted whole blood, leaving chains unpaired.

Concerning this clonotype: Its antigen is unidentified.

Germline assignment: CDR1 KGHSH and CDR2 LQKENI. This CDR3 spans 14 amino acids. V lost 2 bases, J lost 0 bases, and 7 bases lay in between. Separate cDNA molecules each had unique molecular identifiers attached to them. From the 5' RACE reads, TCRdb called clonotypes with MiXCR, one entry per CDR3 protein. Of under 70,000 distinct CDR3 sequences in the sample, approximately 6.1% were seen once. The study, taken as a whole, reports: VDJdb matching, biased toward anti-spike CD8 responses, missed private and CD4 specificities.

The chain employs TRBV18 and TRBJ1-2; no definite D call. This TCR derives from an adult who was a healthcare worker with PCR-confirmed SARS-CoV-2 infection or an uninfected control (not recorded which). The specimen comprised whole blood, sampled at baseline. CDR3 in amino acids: CASSPGVTNYGYTF. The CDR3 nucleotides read TGTGCCAGCTCACCAGGCGTGACTAACTATGGCTACACCTTC. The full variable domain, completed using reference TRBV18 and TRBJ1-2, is NAGVMQNPRHLVRRRGQEARLRCSPMKGHSHVYWYRQLPEEGLKFMVYLQKENIIDESGMPKERFSAEFPKEGPSILRIQQVVRGDSAAYFCASSPGVTNYGYTFGSGTRLTVV.